The text below deals with one T cell receptor (beta chain). The antigen is unknown. The sample comes from a study of lymphopenia after photon versus proton radiotherapy. Findings of the study overall: Better survival with proton therapy was suggested as possible, not demonstrated. Oligoclonal CD8+ Temra expansion after nadir drove photon patients' diversity drop. Relative stability marked proton patients; photon patients lost diversity and naive cells. Larger post-nadir TCR diversity loss correlated inversely with survival in deceased patients.

The CDR3 sequence is 13 residues long. Trimming removed 1 base at V and 8 bases at J, with 11 bases between. Germline V gene sequence: CDR1 MGHDK, CDR2 SYGVNS. Libraries were prepared by immunoSEQ multiplex PCR; TCRdb keeps only in-frame clonotypes and omits some of them. The table includes about 6,900 clones, about 80% detected once. The rearrangement joins TRBV25-1 to TRBJ1-2, with TRBD1 as a possible D gene (5 bases). The clonotype was recovered from a man aged 25-45 years with gastric cancer. This material consisted of peripheral blood, taken from a patient treated with photon-based radiotherapy. The CDR3 loop reads CASSESGGVGYTF. The CDR3 DNA is TGTGCCAGCAGTGAATCCGGGGGGGTAGGCTACACCTTC.